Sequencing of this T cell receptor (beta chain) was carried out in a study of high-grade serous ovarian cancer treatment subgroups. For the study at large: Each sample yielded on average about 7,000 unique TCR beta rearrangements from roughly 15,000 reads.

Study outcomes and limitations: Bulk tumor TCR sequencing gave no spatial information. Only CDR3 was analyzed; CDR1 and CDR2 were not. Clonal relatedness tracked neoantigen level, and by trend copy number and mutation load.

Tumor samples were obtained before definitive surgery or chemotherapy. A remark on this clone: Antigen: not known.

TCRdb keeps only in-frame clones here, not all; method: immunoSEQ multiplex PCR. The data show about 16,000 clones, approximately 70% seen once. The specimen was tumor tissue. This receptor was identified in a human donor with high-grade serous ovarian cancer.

CDR3 amino acids: CASSLLADQPQHF. The CDR3 DNA follows: TGTGCCAGCAGTTTATTGGCCGACCAGCCCCAGCATTTT. The chain combines TRBV27 with TRBJ1-5, with D unresolved. The CDR3 length is 13 residues. The V end lost 1 base, the J end lost 7 bases, and 8 bases lay between the germline ends. Germline V lookup: CDR1 MNHEY, CDR2 SMNVEV (reference sequence).